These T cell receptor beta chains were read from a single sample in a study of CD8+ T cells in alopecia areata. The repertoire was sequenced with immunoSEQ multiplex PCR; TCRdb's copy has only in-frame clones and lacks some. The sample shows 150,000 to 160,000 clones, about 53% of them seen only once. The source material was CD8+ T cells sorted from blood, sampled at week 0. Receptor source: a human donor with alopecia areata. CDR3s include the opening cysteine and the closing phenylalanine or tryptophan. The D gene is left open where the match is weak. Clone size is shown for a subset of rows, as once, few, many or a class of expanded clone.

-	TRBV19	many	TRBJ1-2	CASSERRQDHGYTF	TGTGCCAGTAGTGAGCGTCGACAGGATCATGGCTACACCTTC
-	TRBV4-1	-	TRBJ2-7	CASSQRGDEQYF	TGCGCCAGCAGCCAACGAGGGGACGAGCAGTACTTC
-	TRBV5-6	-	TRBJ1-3	CASSLGPSPNTIYF	TGTGCCAGCAGCTTAGGCCCGAGTCCGAACACCATATATTTT
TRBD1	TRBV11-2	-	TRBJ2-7	CASRRTGNTYEQYF	TGTGCCAGCAGAAGGACAGGTAACACCTACGAGCAGTACTTC
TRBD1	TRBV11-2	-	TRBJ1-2	CASSHSRAGGYGYTF	TGTGCCAGCAGCCACTCGAGGGCAGGGGGCTATGGCTACACCTTC
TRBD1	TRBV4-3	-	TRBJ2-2	CASSQLRGHTGELFF	TGCGCCAGCAGCCAGCTCAGGGGGCACACCGGGGAGCTGTTTTTT
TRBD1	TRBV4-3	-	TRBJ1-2	CASSQDPGTVYGYTF	TGCGCCAGCAGCCAAGATCCCGGGACAGTCTATGGCTACACCTTC
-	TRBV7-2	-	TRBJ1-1	CASSLDSLSEAFF	TGTGCCAGCAGCTTAGACTCTCTAAGTGAAGCTTTCTTT
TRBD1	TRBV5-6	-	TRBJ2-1	CASSLATGGSYNEQFF	TGTGCCAGCAGCTTGGCCACAGGGGGGTCCTACAATGAGCAGTTCTTC
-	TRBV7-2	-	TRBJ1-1	CASSLDSATSLAFF	TGTGCCAGCAGCTTAGACAGCGCGACGTCATTGGCTTTCTTT
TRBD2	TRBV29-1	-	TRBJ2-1	CSVVTSGGALNEQFF	TGCAGCGTTGTGACTAGCGGGGGGGCTTTGAATGAGCAGTTCTTC
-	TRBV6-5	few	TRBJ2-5	CASSYSNQDQETQYF	TGTGCCAGCAGTTACTCGAACCAGGACCAAGAGACCCAGTACTTC
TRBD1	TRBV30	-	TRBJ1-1	CAWSVTGGAKAFF	TGTGCCTGGAGTGTAACAGGGGGTGCGAAAGCTTTCTTT
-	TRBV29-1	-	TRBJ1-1	CSVAVNTEAFF	TGCAGCGTCGCAGTGAACACTGAAGCTTTCTTT
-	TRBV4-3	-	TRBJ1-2	CASSQGPGREEDGYTF	TGCGCCAGCAGCCAAGGGCCGGGGAGGGAGGAAGATGGCTACACCTTC
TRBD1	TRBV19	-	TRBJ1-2	CASRRDRGPNTF	TGTGCCAGTAGAAGGGACAGGGGACCCAACACCTTC
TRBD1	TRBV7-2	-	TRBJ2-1	CASSTKGGDGEQKFF	TGTGCCAGCAGCACTAAAGGGGGCGATGGGGAGCAGAAGTTCTTC
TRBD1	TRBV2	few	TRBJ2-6	CASSADRETVRSGANVLTF	TGTGCCAGCAGTGCGGACAGGGAGACAGTCCGATCTGGGGCCAACGTCCTGACTTTC
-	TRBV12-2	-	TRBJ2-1	CASRLELAGGRFF	TGTGCAAGTCGCTTAGAACTAGCGGGGGGTCGATTCTTC
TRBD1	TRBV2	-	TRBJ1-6	CASSPTGNNSPLHF	TGTGCCAGCAGCCCGACAGGGAATAATTCACCCCTCCACTTT
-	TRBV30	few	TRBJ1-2	CASLTPENYNYGYTF	TGTGCATCTCTTACCCCTGAAAACTACAACTATGGCTACACCTTC
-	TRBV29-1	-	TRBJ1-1	CSVEEGLTEAFF	TGCAGCGTTGAGGAGGGGCTCACTGAAGCTTTCTTT
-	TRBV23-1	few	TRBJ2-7	CASSHPQGSQYF	TGCGCCAGCAGTCATCCACAGGGATCTCAGTACTTC
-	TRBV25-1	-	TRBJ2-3	CASSDPPSNTDTQYF	TGTGCCAGCAGTGACCCCCCATCGAACACAGATACGCAGTATTTT
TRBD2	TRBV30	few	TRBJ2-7	CAWTYSSGETSYEQYF	TGTGCCTGGACCTATTCTAGCGGAGAGACCTCCTACGAGCAGTACTTC
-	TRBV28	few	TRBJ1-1	CASSLTGNTEAFF	TGTGCCAGCAGTTTAACCGGGAACACTGAAGCTTTCTTT
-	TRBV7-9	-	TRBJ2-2	CASSLVWAGQNTGELFF	TGTGCCAGCAGCTTAGTTTGGGCAGGGCAGAACACCGGGGAGCTGTTTTTT
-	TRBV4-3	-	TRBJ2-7	CASSQDHRTDSYEQYF	TGCGCCAGCAGCCAAGACCACCGGACGGATTCCTACGAGCAGTACTTC
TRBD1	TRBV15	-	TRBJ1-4	CATRRDRGSEKLFF	TGTGCCACCAGAAGAGACAGGGGTAGCGAAAAACTGTTTTTT
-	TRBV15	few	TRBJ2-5	CATRDSPGTQYF	TGTGCCACCAGAGACAGTCCGGGGACCCAGTACTTC
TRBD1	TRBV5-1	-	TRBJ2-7	CASSYSGGTGYYEQYF	TGCGCCAGCAGCTATTCAGGCGGGACAGGGTATTACGAGCAGTACTTC
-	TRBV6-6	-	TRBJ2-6	CASSYLEGSGANVLTF	TGTGCCAGCAGTTACTTAGAGGGCTCTGGGGCCAACGTCCTGACTTTC
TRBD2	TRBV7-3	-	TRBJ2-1	CASSWTSGRNEQFF	TGTGCCAGCAGCTGGACTAGCGGCCGAAATGAGCAGTTCTTC
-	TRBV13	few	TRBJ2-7	CASSLTSYEQYF	TGTGCCAGCAGCTTAACTTCCTACGAGCAGTACTTC
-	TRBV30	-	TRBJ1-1	CAWSVGDTEAFF	TGTGCCTGGAGTGTGGGAGATACTGAAGCTTTCTTT
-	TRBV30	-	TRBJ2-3	CAWSVRAGTDTQYF	TGTGCCTGGAGTGTACGGGCTGGCACAGATACGCAGTATTTT
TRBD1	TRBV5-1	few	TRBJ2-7	CASRDPGQGFYEQYF	TGCGCCAGCAGAGATCCGGGACAGGGCTTCTACGAGCAGTACTTC
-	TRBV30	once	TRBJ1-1	CAWSVQGVEAFF	TGTGCCTGGAGTGTCCAGGGTGTTGAAGCTTTCTTT
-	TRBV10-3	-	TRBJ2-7	CATWDPEDYEQYF	TGTGCCACGTGGGACCCCGAGGACTACGAGCAGTACTTC
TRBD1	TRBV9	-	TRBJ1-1	CASSVEQGDTEAFF	TGTGCCAGCAGCGTAGAGCAGGGGGACACTGAAGCTTTCTTT
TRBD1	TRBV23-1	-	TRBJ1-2	CASTLRTGDSYGYTF	TGCGCCAGCACCCTACGGACAGGAGATTCCTATGGCTACACCTTC
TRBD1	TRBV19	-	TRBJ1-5	CASSIRDREQPQHF	TGTGCCAGTAGTATCCGGGACAGGGAACAGCCCCAGCATTTT
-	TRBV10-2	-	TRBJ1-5	CASSEFGGYSNQPQHF	TGCGCCAGCAGTGAGTTTGGGGGTTATAGCAATCAGCCCCAGCATTTT
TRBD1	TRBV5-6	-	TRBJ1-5	CASSLAGGGGQPQHF	TGTGCCAGCAGCTTGGCCGGCGGAGGGGGCCAGCCCCAGCATTTT
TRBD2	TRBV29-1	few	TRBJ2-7	CSVVVAGAYEQYF	TGCAGCGTTGTAGTTGCGGGGGCCTACGAGCAGTACTTC
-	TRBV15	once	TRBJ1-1	CATSPGLNTEAFF	TGTGCCACCAGCCCAGGACTTAACACTGAAGCTTTCTTT
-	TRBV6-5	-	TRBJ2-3	CASSYSPSHQTQYF	TGTGCCAGCAGTTACTCGCCTAGTCATCAGACGCAGTATTTT
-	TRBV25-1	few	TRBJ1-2	CASRSNYGYTF	TGTGCCAGCAGATCTAACTATGGCTACACCTTC
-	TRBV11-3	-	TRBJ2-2	CASSPTRGGSGGELFF	TGTGCCAGCAGCCCCACAAGAGGAGGGAGTGGCGGGGAGCTGTTTTTT
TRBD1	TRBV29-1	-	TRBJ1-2	CSVESALRQGGGYTF	TGCAGCGTTGAAAGTGCTTTACGACAGGGCGGTGGCTACACCTTC
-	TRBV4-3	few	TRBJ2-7	CASSQDRAGNEQYF	TGCGCCAGCAGCCAAGACAGGGCTGGCAACGAGCAGTACTTC
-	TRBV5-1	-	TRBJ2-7	CASSLGDGLHEQYF	TGCGCCAGCAGCTTGGGGGACGGTTTACACGAGCAGTACTTC
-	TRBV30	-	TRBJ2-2	CAWSLTGELFF	TGTGCCTGGAGTTTAACCGGGGAGCTGTTTTTT
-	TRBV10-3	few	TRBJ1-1	CAISRGQRNTEAFF	TGTGCCATCAGTCGCGGCCAGCGGAACACTGAAGCTTTCTTT
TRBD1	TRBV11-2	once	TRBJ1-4	CASSPPGQGDEKLFF	TGTGCCAGCAGCCCTCCGGGACAGGGCGATGAAAAACTGTTTTTT